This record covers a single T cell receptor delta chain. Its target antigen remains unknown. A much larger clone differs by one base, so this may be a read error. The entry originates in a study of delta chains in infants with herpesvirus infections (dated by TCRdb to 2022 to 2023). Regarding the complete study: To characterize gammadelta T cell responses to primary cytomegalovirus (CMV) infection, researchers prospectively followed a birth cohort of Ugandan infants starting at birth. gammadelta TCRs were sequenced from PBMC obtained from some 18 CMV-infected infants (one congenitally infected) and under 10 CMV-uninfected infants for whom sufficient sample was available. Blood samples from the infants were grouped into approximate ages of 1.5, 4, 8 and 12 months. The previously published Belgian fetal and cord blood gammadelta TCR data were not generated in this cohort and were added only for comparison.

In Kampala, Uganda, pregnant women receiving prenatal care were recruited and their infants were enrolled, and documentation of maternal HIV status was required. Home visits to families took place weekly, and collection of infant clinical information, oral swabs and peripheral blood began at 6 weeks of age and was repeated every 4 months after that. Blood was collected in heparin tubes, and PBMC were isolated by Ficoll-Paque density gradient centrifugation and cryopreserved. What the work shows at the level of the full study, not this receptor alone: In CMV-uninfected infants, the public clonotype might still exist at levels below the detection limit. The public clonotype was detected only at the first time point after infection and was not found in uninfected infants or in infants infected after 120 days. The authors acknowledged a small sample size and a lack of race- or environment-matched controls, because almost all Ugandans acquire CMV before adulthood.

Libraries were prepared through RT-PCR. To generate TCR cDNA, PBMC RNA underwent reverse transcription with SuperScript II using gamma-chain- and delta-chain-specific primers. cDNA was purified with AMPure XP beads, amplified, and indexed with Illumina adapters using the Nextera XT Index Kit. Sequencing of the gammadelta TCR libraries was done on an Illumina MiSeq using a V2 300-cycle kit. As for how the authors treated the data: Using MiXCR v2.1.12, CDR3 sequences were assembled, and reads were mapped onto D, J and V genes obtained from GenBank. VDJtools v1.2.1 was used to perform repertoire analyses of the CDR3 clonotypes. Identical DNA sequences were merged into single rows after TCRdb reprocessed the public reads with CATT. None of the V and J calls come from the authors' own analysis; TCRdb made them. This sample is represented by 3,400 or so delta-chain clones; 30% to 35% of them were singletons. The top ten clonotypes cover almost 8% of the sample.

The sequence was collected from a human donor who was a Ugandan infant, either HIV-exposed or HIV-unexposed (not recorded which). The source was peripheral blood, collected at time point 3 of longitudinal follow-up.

The nucleotide sequence is given as TGTGCCTTAAATCGTAGGGGGATAAGGTACACCGATAAACTCATCTTT. Translation gives CALNRRGIRYTDKLIF. The rearrangement combines TRDV3 with TRDJ1, and TRDD3 matches 8 of the central bases. The germline V end is reduced by 3 bases and the J end by 0 bases; junction bases left unmatched: 12. In the germline V gene (reference sequence), CDR1 corresponds to TVYSNPD and CDR2 to GDNSRS. The CDR3, cysteine through phenylalanine, is 16 amino acids long. Only the CDR3 DNA stays, 48 bases, in frame from base 1.